These T cell receptor beta chains were read from a single sample in a study of blood T cell repertoires in COVID-19. Sequencing was performed with immunoSEQ multiplex PCR; in TCRdb, only in-frame clones are kept and a portion is missing. Here the sample spans around 50,000 clones, about four fifths being singletons. Sequencing was carried out using peripheral blood. The receptors here all came from an elderly man with COVID-19, enrolled during active disease. Each CDR3 is given with its conserved first and last residue. A D gene is named only where the DNA matches it firmly. Rows may omit the clone size; those that give it use once, few, many or a size class.

cdr3_nt cdr3_aa clone_size d_call j_call v_call
TGTGCCAGCAGCTTAGGGTGGGGGGGTTACACTGAAGCTTTCTTT CASSLGWGGYTEAFF once NA TRBJ1-1 TRBV7-2
TGCAGCGTGGGGGGGGGCTACGAGCAGTACTTC CSVGGGYEQYF NA TRBD2 TRBJ2-7 TRBV29-1
TGTGCCATCAGTGGAGTAGCGGGGGGGGTCGGGGAGCTGTTTTTT CAISGVAGGVGELFF NA TRBD2 TRBJ2-2 TRBV10-3
TGTGCCAGCAGCAAAATAGGACAGAACTATGGCTACACCTTC CASSKIGQNYGYTF NA NA TRBJ1-2 TRBV21-1
TGTGCCACCAGCAGCGGTAACTCTGGAAACACCATATATTTT CATSSGNSGNTIYF NA NA TRBJ1-3 TRBV15
TGTGCCACCAGTGATTCTCGAGGGGGCCCACAGGGGAATCAGCCCCAGCATTTT CATSDSRGGPQGNQPQHF NA TRBD1 TRBJ1-5 TRBV24-1
TGTGCCAGCACGAAGGGACAGGTAGACAATGAGCAGTTCTTC CASTKGQVDNEQFF few TRBD1 TRBJ2-1 TRBV5-8
TGTGCCAGTTTTACAGGGGGGGGCACAGATACGCAGTATTTT CASFTGGGTDTQYF NA NA TRBJ2-3 TRBV19
TGTGCCAGCAGTTCAACCGGGACAGTGGCCACCGGGGAGCTGTTTTTT CASSSTGTVATGELFF NA TRBD1 TRBJ2-2 TRBV28
TGTGCCAGCTCCCCTACAGGGGGCAGTAATGAAAAACTGTTTTTT CASSPTGGSNEKLFF NA TRBD1 TRBJ1-4 TRBV18
TGTGCCACCAGTGATTCCTCGACTACGTACCAAGAGACCCAGTACTTC CATSDSSTTYQETQYF once NA TRBJ2-5 TRBV24-1
TGTGCCAGCAGCCTCGGGGAGGGAAATTCACCCCTCCACTTT CASSLGEGNSPLHF NA NA TRBJ1-6 TRBV3-1/TRBV3-2
TGTGCCACCAGCAGAGATCACCGGGACAATGAGCAGTTCTTC CATSRDHRDNEQFF NA NA TRBJ2-1 TRBV15
TGTGCCAGCAGCTCCGACGGTACGAGGGAGCAGTTCTTC CASSSDGTREQFF NA NA TRBJ2-1 TRBV6-2/TRBV6-3
TGTGCCAGCAGCTTAGAAGAGTTCCGGGGCTACGAGCAGTACTTC CASSLEEFRGYEQYF NA NA TRBJ2-7 TRBV7-2
TGTGCCAGCAGTTCCCAGGGAGGGGGTAATGAAAAACTGTTTTTT CASSSQGGGNEKLFF few NA TRBJ1-4 TRBV28
TGTGCCAGTTTCACCCATTCGGGAGACGCGGACACTGAAGCTTTCTTT CASFTHSGDADTEAFF once NA TRBJ1-1 TRBV19
TGTGCCAGCAGCTTGGAAGCAGGGCGAAACTCACCCCTCCACTTT CASSLEAGRNSPLHF NA NA TRBJ1-6 TRBV5-4
TGTGCCAGCCACCTAGCGGACTATGGCTACACCTTC CASHLADYGYTF NA NA TRBJ1-2 TRBV28
TGCGCCAGCAGTGAGAAAGCGGGAGTCAATGAGCAGTTCTTC CASSEKAGVNEQFF NA TRBD2 TRBJ2-1 TRBV10-2
TGTGCCAGCAGCTTAGGGCAGGATGAGCAGTTCTTC CASSLGQDEQFF NA NA TRBJ2-1 TRBV7-3
TGTGCCAGTGTACAAAGCGGGACATCAAGGGAGACCCAGTACTTC CASVQSGTSRETQYF NA NA TRBJ2-5 TRBV19
TGTGCCAGCAGTTACATCATCGGGACAGAAAATCAGCCCCAGCATTTT CASSYIIGTENQPQHF NA TRBD1 TRBJ1-5 TRBV6-6
TGTGCCAGCAGTACCGGGGTTCCACCCCTCCACTTT CASSTGVPPLHF NA NA TRBJ1-6 TRBV7-2
TGTGCCAGCAGCTTAGTTTTGGGAGGAGGCTCAGGAAACACCATATATTTT CASSLVLGGGSGNTIYF NA NA TRBJ1-3 TRBV7-2
TGTGCCAGCTCACCCGTGGGGGGGTATAATTCACCCCTCCACTTT CASSPVGGYNSPLHF NA NA TRBJ1-6 TRBV18
TGTGCCAGCAGCTTAAGTGGACAGGGGTTCTATGGCTACACCTTC CASSLSGQGFYGYTF once TRBD1 TRBJ1-2 TRBV7-2
TGTGCATCGGGACTAGCGGGAGTAGATACGCAGTATTTT CASGLAGVDTQYF NA TRBD2 TRBJ2-3 TRBV9
TGTGCCAGCAGCTTAGAAGGGGGCGGGTACGAGCAGTACTTC CASSLEGGGYEQYF once TRBD1 TRBJ2-7 TRBV7-9
TGCGCCAGCAGCCAAGACGGGACTAGCTACAATGAGCAGTTCTTC CASSQDGTSYNEQFF once TRBD2 TRBJ2-1 TRBV4-3
TGTGCCACCAGTGATGGGGTCCTAGCGGGCCGCACAGATACGCAGTATTTT CATSDGVLAGRTDTQYF NA TRBD2 TRBJ2-3 TRBV24-1
TGTGCCACACGACCCCCGCGGACAGATAACTACAATGAGCAGTTCTTC CATRPPRTDNYNEQFF few NA TRBJ2-1 TRBV24-1
TGCAGCGTTGACCTGGGGGAGGGAGGGGGCTACACCTTC CSVDLGEGGGYTF NA NA TRBJ1-2 TRBV29-1
TGTGCCAGCAGCCGGGGACAGGGGCGCTCTGGAAACACCATATATTTT CASSRGQGRSGNTIYF NA TRBD1 TRBJ1-3 TRBV7-8
TGTGCCAGCAGGGACTCCGGGGGACTTGGCTACACCTTC CASRDSGGLGYTF NA NA TRBJ1-2 TRBV2
TGTGCCAGCAGCTTAGCTTCTGGGGCAGGGGGCTACAATGAGCAGTTCTTC CASSLASGAGGYNEQFF NA TRBD1 TRBJ2-1 TRBV7-9
TGTGCCACCAGTGACGCAGGGGGCGCGGCAGATACGCAGTATTTT CATSDAGGAADTQYF NA TRBD1 TRBJ2-3 TRBV24-1
TGTGCCAGCAGTTTAGTGGGAGGGGGTCCAGCTTTCTTT CASSLVGGGPAFF few NA TRBJ1-1 TRBV12-3/TRBV12-4
TGTGCCAGCAGCTTAACACTAGCGGGAGGGCCCTATGAGCAGTTCTTC CASSLTLAGGPYEQFF NA TRBD2 TRBJ2-1 TRBV7-7
TGTGCCATCAGTGAGGGGACTATTTACACCGGGGAGCTGTTTTTT CAISEGTIYTGELFF once TRBD2 TRBJ2-2 TRBV10-3
TGTGCCAGCAGCCAAGGGACAGGGGCGAACTATGGCTACACCTTC CASSQGTGANYGYTF NA TRBD1 TRBJ1-2 TRBV6-5
TGTGCCAGCAGCCACAGGGCTGCTGGAAACACCATATATTTT CASSHRAAGNTIYF few NA TRBJ1-3 TRBV14
TGTGCCATCAGTGGATCCATTAACGGAGCCTACGAGCAGTACTTC CAISGSINGAYEQYF NA NA TRBJ2-7 TRBV10-3
TGTGCCAGCAGCTTCAGCTCAGGGGGTGACTACGAGCAGTACTTC CASSFSSGGDYEQYF NA TRBD1 TRBJ2-7 TRBV11-1
TGCGCCAGCAGCCAAGAGTTCGGGACACGGAATCAGCCCCAGCATTTT CASSQEFGTRNQPQHF NA NA TRBJ1-5 TRBV4-1
TGTGCCAGTAGCCTAGGGGACAGATATGGCTACACCTTC CASSLGDRYGYTF NA TRBD1 TRBJ1-2 TRBV19
TGTGCCACCAGGGGACAGGGGTTCACTGAAGCTTTCTTT CATRGQGFTEAFF NA TRBD1 TRBJ1-1 TRBV24-1
TGTGCCAGCACCTTAAGGCCCAGGGGGTCCATGAACACTGAAGCTTTCTTT CASTLRPRGSMNTEAFF once TRBD1 TRBJ1-1 TRBV11-2
TGTGCCAGCAGCGCTGACAGGGTCTTCTATGGCTACACCTTC CASSADRVFYGYTF once TRBD1 TRBJ1-2 TRBV9